Each of the 29 T cell receptor beta chains below was sequenced from the same sample in a study of T cells in Graves' hyperthyroidism and ophthalmopathy. TCR beta CDR3 region amplification was performed from RNA transcripts. HTBI primers were the set used in a first-round RT-PCR of the TCR CDR3. TCRdb independently ran MiXCR on the multiplex PCR reads; one entry per CDR3 protein. The repertoire consists of 610,000 or so distinct CDR3 sequences, with about 43% occurring once and the leading ten covering 7.5% to 8.5%. The sequenced sample consisted of peripheral blood or thyroid tissue (not recorded which). Receptors originate from a woman younger than 30 with Graves' hyperthyroidism.

The rearrangement uses TRBV6-1 and TRBJ2-7; D is ambiguous. The CDR3 runs to 13 residues. The germline V gene encodes CDR1 MNHNS and CDR2 SASEGT. The V end lost 8 bases, the J end lost 7 bases, and 18 bases lay between the germline ends. CDR3 nucleotide sequence: TGTGCCAGCTCACCACGGACCAGCCAAGAGCAGTACTTC. Translated: CASSPRTSQEQYF.

Turning to this clonotype: This may come from a read error, since a much larger clone is one base off. The V gene is TRBV2, the J gene TRBJ2-7; 7 bases map to TRBD2. The CDR3 loop spans 14 amino acids. Germline CDR1 reads SNHLY; CDR2 reads FYNNEI. The ends lost 7 bases at V and 3 bases at J; junction bases unmatched: 9. The CDR3 spells CASKGRESFYEQYF. The CDR3 DNA is TGTGCCAGCAAAGGGCGGGAGAGCTTCTACGAGCAGTACTTC.

This clonotype was detected many times. This chain links TRBV5-4 with TRBJ1-1; TRBD1 matches at 9 bases. This CDR3 contains 13 residues. CDR1 is SGHNT and CDR2 is YYREEE in the germline V gene (reference sequence). V dropped 4 bases and J dropped 7; count of bases not matched to a gene: 5. The CDR3 here is CASSQTGQGEAFF. CDR3 DNA sequence: TGTGCCAGCAGCCAGACGGGACAGGGTGAAGCTTTCTTT.

V is TRBV6-5 and J is TRBJ1-5; D remains ambiguous. The CDR3 spans 13 residues. V shed 4 bases and J shed 14 bases, with 18 bases lying between them. CDR1 and CDR2 from the germline V gene are MNHEY and SVGAGI. The CDR3 spells CASSFWRSSYEHF. CDR3 coding DNA: TGTGCCAGCAGTTTCTGGAGGAGCTCCTACGAGCATTTT.

This clonotype was picked up a small number of times. This chain connects TRBV29-1 to TRBJ2-7; tentative D call: TRBD1 (6 bases). Trimming left V 4 bases short and J 9 bases short, with 7 bases between. Per the germline V gene, CDR1 is SQVTM and CDR2 is ANQGSEA. The CDR3 sequence is 9 residues long. The CDR3 spells CSVVGAQYF. The CDR3 region has the DNA TGCAGCGTTGTGGGGGCGCAGTACTTC.

V and J are TRBV15 and TRBJ2-7; 7 bases fit TRBD1. CDR1 and CDR2 (germline): LNHNV, YYDKDF (reference sequence). V shed 7 bases, J shed 0 bases, and the junction held 3 bases outside the gene matches. The CDR3 runs 13 residues. CDR3 region: CATMDRPSYEQYF. CDR3 coding DNA: TGTGCCACCATGGACAGGCCCTCCTACGAGCAGTACTTC.

This clonotype was seen many times. In DNA form, the CDR3 reads TGTGCCAGCAGTTCCGTTGAGGCCACTGAAGCTTTCTTT. Amino acid sequence: CASSSVEATEAFF. The V gene is TRBV27, the J gene TRBJ1-1, with no clear D. The CDR3 contains 13 residues. Trimming took off 4 bases at V and 4 bases at J, with 10 bases between the two ends. Germline CDR1 reads MNHEY; CDR2 reads SMNVEV (reference sequence).

The chain couples TRBV2 to TRBJ2-2, with TRBD1 matching 8 bases. Germline V gives CDR1 SNHLY, CDR2 FYNNEI. Trimming cost V 6 bases and J 6 bases; bases outside gene matches: 0. CDR3 length: 12 amino acids. The CDR3 here is CASRDRAGELFF. CDR3 DNA: TGTGCCAGCAGGGACAGGGCCGGGGAGCTGTTTTTT.

In this sample, this clonotype turned up a few times. The chain has TRBV5-1 and TRBJ2-6; D uncertain. The CDR3 is made up of 13 amino acids. Per the germline V gene, CDR1 is SGHRS and CDR2 is YFSETQ. V lost 7 bases to trimming and J lost 1 base, with 6 bases between them. The CDR3 DNA follows: TGCGCCAGCCGTACTTCTGGGGCCAACGTCCTGACTTTC. Translated: CASRTSGANVLTF.

This clonotype was counted at least ten times. The rearrangement links TRBV13 to TRBJ2-7; 10 bases fit TRBD1. The J segment lost 2 bases and the V segment lost 5 bases, leaving 6 bases of the junction unmatched. The germline V gene encodes CDR1 PRHDT and CDR2 FYEKMQ (reference sequence). The CDR3 length is 15 residues. The CDR3 DNA follows: TGTGCCAGCAGCCCCCGGGGACAGGGGCCCTACGAGCAGTACTTC. Amino acids: CASSPRGQGPYEQYF.

This clonotype was seen ten or more times. The gene calls are TRBV6-5 and TRBJ2-7, with 9 bases fitting TRBD1. Unmatched junction bases numbered 2, after V lost 9 bases and J lost 2 bases. The CDR3 runs 12 residues. Germline V CDR1 and CDR2: MNHEY, SVGAGI. The CDR3 region is CASRTGAYEQYF. As DNA, the CDR3 is TGTGCCAGTCGGACAGGGGCCTACGAGCAGTACTTC.

This clonotype was recorded at least ten times. J is TRBJ2-2 and V is TRBV6-5; perhaps TRBD1 as D (5 bases). Trimming left V 2 bases short and J 7 bases short, with 11 bases between. The CDR3 loop spans 14 amino acids. Germline V gives CDR1 MNHEY, CDR2 SVGAGI. In DNA, the CDR3 is TGTGCCAGCAGTTACGACAGTTACGGCGGGGAGCTGTTTTTT. Protein sequence: CASSYDSYGGELFF.

This clonotype has ten or more counts. The chain recombines TRBV11-2 with TRBJ1-6, with D perhaps TRBD1 (6 bases). The germline CDR1 and CDR2 sequences are SGHAT and FQNNGV. Trimming cost V 5 bases and J 15 bases, with 14 bases left between them. The CDR3 extends over 12 amino acids. The CDR3 DNA reads as TGTGCCAGCAGCCACGGAGGGGGGCTCCTCCACTTT. Its translation is CASSHGGGLLHF.

The rearrangement uses TRBV7-2 and TRBJ1-3; 7 bases line up with TRBD1. The germline gives CDR1 SGHTA, CDR2 FQGNSA. The CDR3 spans 15 residues. The CDR3 region has the DNA TGTGTTAGCAGCAAATACAGGGGCTCTGGAAACACCATATATTTT. Its translation is CVSSKYRGSGNTIYF.

This clonotype was seen many times. J is TRBJ2-7 and V is TRBV18; unclear D gene. V lost 3 bases to trimming and J lost 0 bases, with 9 bases between them. Per germline, CDR1 KGHSH and CDR2 LQKENI. CDR3 length equals 14 residues. CDR3 protein: CASSPWRNSYEQYF. The CDR3 nucleotides are TGTGCCAGCTCACCGTGGCGTAACTCCTACGAGCAGTACTTC. Drawing the rest from reference TRBV18 and TRBJ2-7, the complete variable domain is NAGVMQNPRHLVRRRGQEARLRCSPMKGHSHVYWYRQLPEEGLKFMVYLQKENIIDESGMPKERFSAEFPKEGPSILRIQQVVRGDSAAYFCASSPWRNSYEQYFGPGTRLTVT.

This chain links TRBV20-1 with TRBJ2-6; 7 nucleotides agree with TRBD2. The V gene end was trimmed by 3 bases and the J gene end by 5 bases; junction bases not matched to a gene: 4. Germline V gene lookup returns CDR1 DFQATT and CDR2 SNEGSKA (reference sequence). The CDR3 extends over 14 amino acids. DNA of the CDR3: TGCAGTGCTAGCGGAAGCGGGAGGGCCAACGTCCTGACTTTC. Its protein product is CSASGSGRANVLTF.

This clonotype was counted ten times or more. The chain recombines TRBV7-9 with TRBJ2-1; possible D gene TRBD2, 6 bases. Deletions cut 5 bases from V and 5 bases from J, with 13 bases between. This CDR3 has 14 residues. Germline V gene sequence: CDR1 SEHNR, CDR2 FQNEAQ (reference sequence). The CDR3 loop is CASSLSGVDNEQFF. For the CDR3, the DNA is TGTGCCAGCAGCCTCTCGGGGGTCGACAATGAGCAGTTCTTC.

A remark on this clonotype: Just one base apart from a much larger clone, this may be a read error. The V gene is TRBV19, the J gene TRBJ2-2; D possibly corresponds to TRBD1 (5 bases). The CDR3 sequence is 18 residues long. The germline V gene encodes CDR1 LNHDA and CDR2 SQIVND (reference sequence). Trimming took off 7 bases at V and 5 bases at J, with 26 bases between the two ends. CDR3 protein: CASKKGSRWGIGTGELFF. The CDR3 DNA follows: TGTGCCAGTAAGAAAGGAAGTCGATGGGGCATTGGGACCGGGGAGCTGTTTTTT.

The chain carries TRBV4-1 and TRBJ1-5; no definite D call. The germline gives CDR1 MGHRA, CDR2 YSYEKL. The germline V and J ends were trimmed by 3 bases and 0 bases, with 12 bases remaining between them. The CDR3 is 16 amino acids. DNA of the CDR3: TGCGCCAGCAGCCACGACGGAGTCCCTAGCAATCAGCCCCAGCATTTT. Its translation is CASSHDGVPSNQPQHF.

This clonotype was seen only once. The chain links TRBV29-1 to TRBJ1-1; TRBD1 matches 10 bases. With 8 bases clipped from V and 5 bases from J, the junction kept 5 bases outside the gene matches. This CDR3 is 12 amino acids long. Germline CDR1 and CDR2: SQVTM and ANQGSEA. CDR3 in DNA: TGCAGCCGAGAGGACAGGGGGACTGAAGCTTTCTTT. It is translated as CSREDRGTEAFF.

Details on this clonotype: This may come from a read error, since a much larger clone is one base off. The chain joins TRBV7-3 to TRBJ2-2, with TRBD2 identical over 11 bases. This CDR3 has 18 amino acids. The germline CDR1 and CDR2 sequences are SGHTA and FQGTGA. J lost 4 bases, V lost 1 base, and 8 bases had no gene match. The CDR3 sequence: CASSLRVPLAGVTGELFF. The CDR3 DNA is TGTGCCAGCAGCTTAAGGGTCCCACTAGCGGGAGTCACCGGGGAGCTGTTTTTT.

This chain links TRBV7-6 with TRBJ2-7; 8 bases match TRBD1. The CDR3 runs 15 residues. V dropped 3 bases and J dropped 1; count of bases not matched to a gene: 5. CDR1 SGHVS and CDR2 FNYEAQ come from the germline V gene. The chain's CDR3 is CASSLRGQASYEQYF. CDR3 nucleotides: TGTGCCAGCAGCTTGCGGGGACAGGCATCCTACGAGCAGTACTTC.

This clonotype was detected once. This may be a read error: a much more frequent sequence differs by one nucleotide. The chain is built from TRBV7-4 and TRBJ2-7; tentative D call: TRBD1 (5 bases). The CDR3 consists of 14 residues. Germline CDR1 and CDR2: SGHVT and SQSDAQ. Trimming took off 6 bases at V and 0 bases at J, with 12 bases between the two ends. This CDR3 reads CASRSTVTSYEQYF. The CDR3 bases are TGTGCCAGCAGATCGACAGTTACCTCCTACGAGCAGTACTTC.

This chain uses TRBV20-1 with TRBJ2-1; the match to TRBD2 covers 12 bases. This CDR3 contains 17 residues. Germline CDR1 reads DFQATT; CDR2 reads SNEGSKA (reference sequence). Unmatched junction bases numbered 13, after V lost 3 bases and J lost 7 bases. The CDR3 DNA reads TGCAGTGCTAGTGTGCTGACTAGCGGGAGTACGTGGAATGAGCAGTTCTTC. Translating it yields CSASVLTSGSTWNEQFF.

This clonotype appeared many times. This sequence joins TRBV19 and TRBJ2-7; 9 nucleotides align to TRBD2. CDR1 is LNHDA, CDR2 SQIVND, per germline (reference sequence). The CDR3 is 16 residues long. The J segment lost 4 bases and the V segment lost 2 bases, leaving 9 bases of the junction unmatched. The CDR3 loop is CASSISSSGITYEQYF. CDR3 bases: TGTGCCAGTAGTATATCGTCTAGCGGGATCACATACGAGCAGTACTTC.

Of note for this clonotype: One end of the junction is discordant with germline, which a read error may explain. The CDR3 DNA reads TGTGCCACCGGTGATTTACCAGGGGAACAACAAGAGACCCAGTACTTC. Amino acid sequence: CATGDLPGEQQETQYF. The chain links TRBV24-1 to TRBJ2-5; TRBD1 might be the D (6 bases). CDR3 length: 16 amino acids. The germline V gene encodes CDR1 KGHDR and CDR2 SFDVKD.

In this sample, this clonotype turned up many times. V gene TRBV7-9 combines with J gene TRBJ2-5; D is perhaps TRBD1 or TRBD2 (5 bases each). The CDR3 sequence is 13 residues long. Looked up from germline, CDR1 is SEHNR and CDR2 is FQNEAQ (reference sequence). Trimming took off 5 bases at V and 5 bases at J, with 12 bases between the two ends. CDR3 region: CASSQGAGETQYF. The CDR3 nucleotides read TGTGCCAGCAGCCAGGGAGCCGGGGAGACCCAGTACTTC.

CDR3 sequence reads: CASSDLGPGLDTQYF. The DNA for the CDR3 is TGTGCCAGCAGTGACCTTGGCCCCGGCCTAGATACGCAGTATTTT. The gene calls are TRBV2 and TRBJ2-3; D is uncertain. Germline V lookup: CDR1 SNHLY, CDR2 FYNNEI. V was cut by 3 bases and J by 5 bases, with 15 bases left in between. The CDR3 loop spans 15 amino acids.

As concerns this clonotype: The CDR3 does not close with the conserved phenylalanine or tryptophan, likely indicating a read error. The limits of the CDR3 on the DNA are not certain, so only TCRdb's listed CDR3 is given. The chain carries TRBV14 and TRBJ1-1; TRBD1, as called in the table, went unchecked against the DNA. The CDR3 is 9 amino acids in total, end residues counted. CDR1 and CDR2 (germline): SGHDN, FVKESK. Here the CDR3 reads CASSPGQIL.